Here is one T cell receptor beta chain with its context. Its antigen target is currently unknown. Nothing much larger sits one base from this clone, and base qualities are not available. The donors belonged to the validation cohort of around 130 subjects, which was separate from the approximately 700-subject first cohort. The sample comes from a study of cytomegalovirus exposure and HLA in healthy donors (dated by TCRdb to about 2017). Regarding the study in general: The roughly 670 repertoires of the first cohort and the 95 to 150 validation repertoires were produced on the same platform, according to a later analysis. A separate validation cohort of roughly 120 different subjects was used in addition to the approximately 700-subject first cohort. The study combined high-throughput TCR immunosequencing, statistical association of individual TCRs with disease status, and machine learning to predict cytomegalovirus infection status. The study aimed to test whether cataloging public T cell receptors could reveal signatures of past pathogen exposure.

Library preparation employed the immunoSEQ multiplex PCR assay. The published analysis was carried out like this. To diagnose cytomegalovirus status from the catalog of TCR beta chain sequences, a statistical classification framework was built. TCRdb holds this immuneACCESS table with in-frame rearrangements only. Some clones are missing; in checked studies, unresolved V genes explain under half, and the rest has no known cause. Clonal size and the V and J genes are those of that table, whereas D and trimming came from the DNA. Within this sample are roughly 52,000 clones, with around 93% of them counted one time only. The ten largest account for about 1.8% of the sample. Its CDR3 holds 10 amino acids, cysteine through phenylalanine. CDR3 DNA only is kept here, 30 bases in frame from base 1. Looking up the germline V gene yields CDR1 SQVTM and CDR2 ANQGSEA. The junction shows trimming of 3 bases on V and 6 bases on J, plus 5 bases between the germline ends.

Beyond this particular receptor, the publication reports: In vitro tests confirmed that a few of the cytomegalovirus-associated TCR beta chains recognize cytomegalovirus antigens. In both the original and validation cohorts, the classifier was reported to diagnose cytomegalovirus status with high specificity and sensitivity. Subsequent analysis determined that TCRs grouped into clusters in the first cohort also showed a tendency toward co-occurrence across the approximately 110 validation repertoires, and roughly 95% of cluster scores exceeded 0. A later analysis had no HLA typing for the validation cohort, so co-occurrence there was scored across all 110 or so repertoires. The authors suggested that the approach could potentially be extended to other disease states and immunological phenotypes. Most TCR sequences were seen in very few donors, while some public TCRs were found in many individuals. A total of about 150 TCR beta chains were listed by the study as associated with cytomegalovirus.

The rearranged segments are TRBV29-1 and TRBJ1-2, with no D gene named confidently. The receptor comes from a woman under 30 in good health and CMV-seropositive. The source material was PBMCs. CDR3 region: CSVDSDGYTF. DNA sequence: TGCAGCGTTGATTCCGATGGCTACACCTTC. With the portions outside the CDR3 filled from the reference TRBV29-1 and TRBJ1-2 genes, the complete variable region becomes SAVISQKPSRDICQRGTSLTIQCQVDSQVTMMFWYRQQPGQSLTLIATANQGSEATYESGFVIDKFPISRPNLTFSTLTVSNMSPEDSSIYLCSVDSDGYTFGSGTRLTVV.